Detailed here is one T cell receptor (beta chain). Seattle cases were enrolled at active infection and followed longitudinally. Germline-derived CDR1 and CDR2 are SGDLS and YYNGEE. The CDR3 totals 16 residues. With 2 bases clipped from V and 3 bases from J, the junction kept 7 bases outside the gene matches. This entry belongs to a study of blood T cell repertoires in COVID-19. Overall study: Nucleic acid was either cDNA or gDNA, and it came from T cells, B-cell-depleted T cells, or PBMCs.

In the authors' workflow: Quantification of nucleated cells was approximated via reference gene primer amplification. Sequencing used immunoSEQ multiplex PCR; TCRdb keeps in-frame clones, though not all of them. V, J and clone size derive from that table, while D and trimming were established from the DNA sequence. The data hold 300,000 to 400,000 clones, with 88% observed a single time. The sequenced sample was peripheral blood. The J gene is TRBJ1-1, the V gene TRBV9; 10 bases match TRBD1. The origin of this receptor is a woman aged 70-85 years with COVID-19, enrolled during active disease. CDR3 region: CASSVTGGITDTEAFF. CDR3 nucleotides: TGTGCCAGCAGCGTGACAGGGGGCATTACGGACACTGAAGCTTTCTTT.